What follows are 24 T cell receptor beta chains derived from one specimen sequenced in a study of regulatory T cells in long-lasting Graves disease. For TCR beta, libraries came from iRepertoire HTBI primers and Arm-PCR of CDR3 regions. TCRdb reprocessed the multiplex PCR reads with MiXCR, giving one entry per CDR3 protein. The data show approximately 560,000 distinct CDR3 sequences, about 15% seen once. Documented time point: newly diagnosed GD, antithyroid drugs for less than 3 months. Researchers made the TCR library from RNA that was extracted from PBMCs. The data also belong to a second study, concerning T cells in Graves' hyperthyroidism and ophthalmopathy.

This material consisted of peripheral blood mononuclear cells (PBMCs), taken at new diagnosis, from a patient treated with antithyroid drugs. These receptors were collected from a man younger than 35 with Graves disease.

V is TRBV6-2 or TRBV6-3 and J is TRBJ2-2, with unresolved D. V dropped 2 bases and J dropped 6 bases, with 4 bases sitting between them. The CDR3 loop spans 12 amino acids. Per the germline V gene, CDR1 is MNHEY and CDR2 is SVGEGT. For the CDR3, the DNA is TGTGCCAGCAGTTACGGGCCCGGGGAGCTGTTTTTT. It codes for CASSYGPGELFF.

This chain connects TRBV18 to TRBJ1-5; 9 bases line up with TRBD1. The CDR3 is 17 residues long. The germline V gene encodes CDR1 KGHSH and CDR2 LQKENI. J was trimmed by 2 bases and V by 5 bases; bases with no gene match: 10. The CDR3 loop is CASSKDGTGRGNQPQHF. The CDR3 DNA sequence: TGTGCCAGCTCAAAAGATGGGACAGGGCGAGGCAATCAGCCCCAGCATTTT.

This clonotype has ten or more counts. V usage is TRBV12-3 or TRBV12-4 and J usage is TRBJ2-5; D possibly corresponds to TRBD2 (6 bases). V was trimmed by 7 bases and J by 5 bases, leaving 14 bases between them. This CDR3 is built from 13 residues. For the CDR3, the DNA is TGTGCCAGCACCCCAGGAGGGTGGGAGACCCAGTACTTC. As protein: CASTPGGWETQYF.

This clonotype was observed many times. V usage is TRBV2 and J usage is TRBJ1-1; 9 bases fit TRBD1. J was trimmed by 3 bases and V by 0 bases; bases with no gene match: 5. Germline CDR1 SNHLY, CDR2 FYNNEI. The length of the CDR3 is 16 residues. CDR3 nucleotide sequence: TGTGCCAGCAGTGAAGCTGGACAGGGGCCGTACACTGAAGCTTTCTTT. This encodes CASSEAGQGPYTEAFF.

This clonotype was observed many times. This chain links TRBV2 with TRBJ2-5, with TRBD2 as a possible D gene (5 bases). The germline CDR1 and CDR2 sequences are SNHLY and FYNNEI. CDR3 length equals 14 residues. Trimming stripped 5 bases from V and 2 bases from J, with 12 bases between. This chain's CDR3 is CASSPASTQETQYF. CDR3 nucleotide sequence: TGTGCCAGCAGTCCGGCTAGCACACAAGAGACCCAGTACTTC.

This CDR3 reads CASSRDSKNIQYF. CDR3 nucleotide sequence: TGTGCCAGCAGCCGGGACAGTAAAAACATTCAGTACTTC. The rearrangement uses TRBV11-3 and TRBJ2-4, with TRBD1 identical over 7 bases. This CDR3 comprises 13 residues. Germline assignment: CDR1 SGHNT and CDR2 YENEEA. V was clipped by 5 bases and J by 4 bases; unmatched bases: 2.

This clonotype was recorded at least ten times. V usage is TRBV19 and J usage is TRBJ2-7; D not certain. The CDR3 is 17 amino acids. The V end was cut by 0 bases, the J end by 0 bases, with 15 bases between. Germline loops: CDR1 LNHDA, CDR2 SQIVND (reference sequence). CDR3 DNA sequence: TGTGCCAGTAGTATAGACCCTGCGATGGGATACTCCTACGAGCAGTACTTC. Translation: CASSIDPAMGYSYEQYF.

V and J are TRBV7-3 and TRBJ2-1; D uncertain. The germline V and J ends were trimmed by 5 bases and 9 bases, with 8 bases remaining between them. The CDR3 is 11 amino acids. Per germline, CDR1 SGHTA and CDR2 FQGTGA. In DNA, the CDR3 is TGTGCCAGCAGCACCAGATGTGAGCAGTTCTTC. Its protein is CASSTRCEQFF.

This clonotype was seen a single time. This sequence joins TRBV6-4 and TRBJ2-7; possibly TRBD1 for D (7 bases). The CDR3 length is 14 residues. Germline V gene data show CDR1 as MRHNA and CDR2 as SNTAGT. The V end was cut by 11 bases, the J end by 7 bases, with 24 bases between. CDR3 in amino acids: CALQEGAGYNEQYF. The CDR3 coding sequence is TGTGCCCTCCAGGAGGGGGCCGGATACAATGAGCAGTACTTC.

This clonotype was observed many times. The chain joins TRBV7-8 to TRBJ1-5; the D gene is possibly TRBD1 (6 bases). This CDR3 is built from 14 residues. The V and J ends lost 4 bases and 4 bases respectively, with 11 bases between them. CDR1 and CDR2 (germline): SGHVS, FQNEAQ. This chain's CDR3 is CASSSDSRNQPQHF. DNA of the CDR3: TGTGCCAGCAGCTCGGACAGTAGAAATCAGCCCCAGCATTTT. Looking up the rest from reference TRBV7-8 and TRBJ1-5 gives the full variable domain: GAGVSQSPRYKVAKRGQDVALRCDPISGHVSLFWYQQALGQGPEFLTYFQNEAQLDKSGLPSDRFFAERPEGSVSTLKIQRTQQEDSAVYLCASSSDSRNQPQHFGDGTRLSIL.

This clonotype was recorded a few times. V gene TRBV5-1 combines with J gene TRBJ2-3; possible D gene TRBD2, 6 bases. The V gene's germline CDR1 is SGHRS and CDR2 YFSETQ. The CDR3 runs to 17 residues. The V and J ends lost 0 bases and 1 base respectively, with 15 bases between them. The CDR3 reads CASSLVGGGIGTDTQYF. The CDR3 nucleotides are TGCGCCAGCAGCTTGGTAGGTGGAGGGATAGGCACAGATACGCAGTATTTT.

This rearrangement joins TRBV11-2 to TRBJ2-3; no firm D call. The V gene's germline CDR1 is SGHAT and CDR2 FQNNGV. The CDR3 consists of 14 residues. V was pared by 4 bases and J by 6 bases, with 14 bases between. CDR3 nucleotides: TGTGCCAGCAGCTGGTCACCATCCGGGGATACGCAGTATTTT. Protein: CASSWSPSGDTQYF. The entire variable domain, with the rest obtained from reference TRBV11-2 and TRBJ2-3, is as follows: EAGVAQSPRYKIIEKRQSVAFWCNPISGHATLYWYQQILGQGPKLLIQFQNNGVVDDSQLPKDRFSAERLKGVDSTLKIQPAKLEDSAVYLCASSWSPSGDTQYFGPGTRLTVL.

This clonotype showed up many times. The chain is built from TRBV9 and TRBJ1-2; maybe TRBD1 (6 bases). The germline CDR1 and CDR2 sequences are SGDLS and YYNGEE. The CDR3 sequence is 13 residues long. The V gene lost 0 bases and the J gene lost 10 bases, with 13 bases spanning the gap. In DNA form, the CDR3 reads TGTGCCAGCAGCGTAGGAGTAGGGGGGGACTACACCTTC. It yields the protein CASSVGVGGDYTF.

This clonotype was picked up a small number of times. The rearrangement links TRBV5-1 to TRBJ2-1, with 9 bases matching TRBD2. V dropped 5 bases and J dropped 8; count of bases not matched to a gene: 11. Germline values: CDR1 SGHRS, CDR2 YFSETQ. There are 15 residues in the CDR3. CDR3: CASSRWLAGEYEQFF. The CDR3 DNA sequence: TGCGCCAGCAGTAGGTGGTTAGCGGGAGAATATGAGCAGTTCTTC.

In its sample, this clonotype was seen a few times. The J gene is TRBJ2-3, the V gene TRBV4-2, with 8 bases that match TRBD2. The CDR3 has 17 amino acids. V lost 4 bases to trimming and J lost 2 bases; unmatched junction nucleotides: 11. Looked up from germline, CDR1 is LGHNA and CDR2 is YNFKEQ. The CDR3: CASSPSGTSGYTDTQYF. CDR3 DNA: TGTGCCAGCAGCCCCTCTGGAACTAGCGGTTACACAGATACGCAGTATTTT.

Many counts were recorded for this clonotype. The chain carries TRBV19 and TRBJ2-7; D not certain. CDR3 length: 14 amino acids. The germline V gene has CDR1 LNHDA and CDR2 SQIVND (reference sequence). The V end lost 0 bases, the J end lost 0 bases, and 6 bases lay between the germline ends. The CDR3 region is CASSIDGLSYEQYF. DNA of the CDR3: TGTGCCAGTAGTATAGATGGGCTCTCCTACGAGCAGTACTTC. Full variable domain (missing parts from reference TRBV19 and TRBJ2-7): DGGITQSPKYLFRKEGQNVTLSCEQNLNHDAMYWYRQDPGQGLRLIYYSQIVNDFQKGDIAEGYSVSREKKESFPLTVTSAQKNPTAFYLCASSIDGLSYEQYFGPGTRLTVT.

This clonotype was seen a few times. This sequence joins TRBV5-1 and TRBJ2-5; 7 bases map to TRBD1. The CDR3 sequence is 14 residues long. V shed 4 bases and J 4 bases; nucleotides not matched to a gene: 7. CDR1 and CDR2 (germline): SGHRS, YFSETQ. CDR3 residues: CASSHEGAGETQYF. The DNA of the CDR3 is TGCGCCAGCAGCCACGAGGGGGCCGGAGAGACCCAGTACTTC.

The chain uses TRBV6-1 and TRBJ1-2, with D perhaps matching TRBD1 (6 bases). Looked up from germline, CDR1 is MNHNS and CDR2 is SASEGT. The CDR3 runs 13 residues. Trimming shortened V by 7 bases and J by 2 bases, and 11 bases separated the two germline ends. CDR3 amino acids: CASTDRYNYGYTF. In DNA, the CDR3 is TGTGCCAGCACCGACAGGTACAACTATGGCTACACCTTC.

V is TRBV19 and J is TRBJ1-1; TRBD1 matches at 10 bases. The CDR3 extends over 16 amino acids. After removal of 4 bases from V and 7 bases from J, the junction contained 12 bases not matched to a gene. Germline CDR1 is LNHDA and CDR2 is SQIVND (reference sequence). CDR3 amino acids: CASSRTSGTGALEAFF. The CDR3 DNA reads as TGTGCCAGTAGTAGAACCTCCGGGACAGGGGCCCTTGAAGCTTTCTTT.

Ten or more counts support this clonotype. The chain is built from TRBV11-1 and TRBJ2-7, with 11 bases identical to TRBD2. The junction had 5 bases not matched to a gene; V was cut back by 4 bases and J by 0 bases. From germline, CDR1 is SGHAT and CDR2 FQDESV (reference sequence). The CDR3 is 16 amino acids. CDR3 nucleotides: TGTGCCAGCAGCTCGGGACTAGCGGACATCTCCTACGAGCAGTACTTC. Translated: CASSSGLADISYEQYF.

In this sample, this clonotype turned up a few times. V is TRBV19 and J is TRBJ1-1; possibly TRBD1 for D (5 bases). CDR3 size: 14 residues. The germline V and J ends were trimmed by 9 bases and 3 bases, with 17 bases remaining between them. CDR1 LNHDA and CDR2 SQIVND come from the germline V gene (reference sequence). CDR3 nucleotide sequence: TGTGCCAGCGAAGACCGAAGGGACGACACTGAAGCTTTCTTT. Protein product: CASEDRRDDTEAFF.

This sequence joins TRBV19 and TRBJ2-3; D perhaps matches TRBD2 (5 bases). Trimming shortened V by 3 bases and J by 2 bases, and 9 bases separated the two germline ends. The germline CDR1 and CDR2 sequences are LNHDA and SQIVND (reference sequence). The CDR3 is 14 amino acids. CDR3: CASSITGYTDTQYF. CDR3 sequence (DNA): TGTGCCAGTAGTATCACGGGGTACACAGATACGCAGTATTTT.

In its sample, this clonotype was seen many times. V gene TRBV27 combines with J gene TRBJ2-4; D gene ambiguous. Germline V CDR1 and CDR2: MNHEY, SMNVEV (reference sequence). Trimming took off 0 bases at V and 15 bases at J, with 15 bases between the two ends. This CDR3 spans 13 amino acids. CDR3 protein: CASSLSDGAGLYF. CDR3 DNA sequence: TGTGCCAGCAGTTTATCGGACGGAGCCGGTCTGTACTTC.

This clonotype was seen only a few times. The genes are TRBV29-1 and TRBJ2-3; D is uncertain. V was clipped by 6 bases and J by 4 bases, with 8 bases between them. CDR1 and CDR2 from the germline V gene are SQVTM and ANQGSEA. The CDR3 extends over 11 amino acids. The CDR3 spells CSVNTADTQYF. The CDR3 DNA follows: TGCAGCGTGAACACTGCAGATACGCAGTATTTT.